The 10 T cell receptor beta chains in this list originate from one sample, sequenced in a study of blood T cell repertoires in COVID-19. Method: immunoSEQ multiplex PCR; TCRdb's copy keeps in-frame clones and lacks some. In the table there are 200,000 to 300,000 clones, around four fifths of which are singletons. The sequenced sample was peripheral blood. All receptors derive from a woman aged 60-75 years with active or convalescent COVID-19.

The chain links TRBV11-2 to TRBJ2-1; 10 bases line up with TRBD1. CDR1 and CDR2 (germline): SGHAT, FQNNGV. The CDR3 spans 15 residues. The trim removed 5 bases at V and 10 bases at J, leaving 11 bases unmatched. The CDR3 DNA sequence: TGTGCCAGCAGCCGGGACAGGGGTCGGCGGGGGGAGCAGTTCTTC. Translation: CASSRDRGRRGEQFF.

A single count supports this clone. This CDR3 reads CASRIQGNTEAFF. CDR3 coding DNA: TGTGCCAGCAGAATACAGGGGAACACTGAAGCTTTCTTT. This chain links TRBV6-5 with TRBJ1-1; D is perhaps TRBD1 (6 bases). V lost 6 bases and J 1 base, leaving 9 bases between the germline ends. This CDR3 has 13 residues. The germline V gene has CDR1 MNHEY and CDR2 SVGAGI.

This chain connects TRBV27 to TRBJ1-6, with 10 nucleotides matching TRBD1. J gave up 8 bases and V 5 bases, and 6 bases lay outside the gene matches. The CDR3 sequence is 15 residues long. The germline gives CDR1 MNHEY, CDR2 SMNVEV (reference sequence). DNA of the CDR3: TGTGCCAGCAGTCTTAGCGGACAGGGGGATTCACCCCTCCACTTT. The encoded protein is CASSLSGQGDSPLHF.

The chain uses TRBV5-4 and TRBJ2-2, with 8 bases that match TRBD1. This CDR3 is 16 amino acids long. The germline V gene has CDR1 SGHNT and CDR2 YYREEE (reference sequence). Trimming cost V 0 bases and J 6 bases; bases outside gene matches: 7. The CDR3 DNA reads TGTGCCAGCAGCTTGGTTGCAGGGGGCCTCCCCGGGGAGCTGTTTTTT. Residues: CASSLVAGGLPGELFF.

V and J are TRBV3-1 (or the pseudogene TRBV3-2) and TRBJ1-2; 7 nucleotides agree with TRBD1. The V and J ends lost 0 bases and 8 bases, in that order; junction bases with no gene match: 3. CDR1 is LGHDT, CDR2 YNNKEL, per germline (reference sequence). This CDR3 has 13 residues. The CDR3 loop reads CASSQERGRGYTF. In nucleotides, the CDR3 is TGTGCCAGCAGCCAAGAGAGGGGGCGAGGCTACACCTTC.

The V gene is TRBV3-1 (or the pseudogene TRBV3-2), the J gene TRBJ2-5, with 11 bases aligning to TRBD2. The CDR3 is 19 amino acids. CDR1 and CDR2 (germline): LGHDT, YNNKEL (reference sequence). V lost 1 base to trimming and J lost 5 bases; unmatched junction nucleotides: 15. The CDR3 bases are TGTGCCAGCAGCCAAGGTTTGTCTAGCGGGAGGAGCCGGGAGGAGACCCAGTACTTC. It codes for CASSQGLSSGRSREETQYF.

The V gene is TRBV3-1 (or the pseudogene TRBV3-2), the J gene TRBJ1-2; 8 positions agree with TRBD1. CDR3 length: 15 amino acids. CDR1 and CDR2 (germline): LGHDT, YNNKEL (reference sequence). Losses at the gene ends were 4 bases for V and 4 bases for J; bases not matched to a gene: 8. Here the CDR3 reads CASSPPTGDLYGYTF. DNA of the CDR3: TGTGCCAGCAGCCCACCGACAGGGGACCTCTATGGCTACACCTTC.

The chain couples TRBV5-1 to TRBJ1-1, with D hard to call. CDR1 is SGHRS, CDR2 YFSETQ, per germline. This CDR3 region has 13 residues. The germline V and J ends were trimmed by 2 bases and 3 bases, with 8 bases remaining between them. CDR3 DNA sequence: TGCGCCAGCAGCTTCCGGGATTACACTGAAGCTTTCTTT. It specifies CASSFRDYTEAFF.

V and J are TRBV5-1 and TRBJ2-7; 9 bases agree with TRBD2. The CDR3 consists of 15 residues. The V and J ends lost 6 bases and 0 bases, in that order; junction bases with no gene match: 7. The V gene's germline CDR1 is SGHRS and CDR2 YFSETQ. Here the CDR3 DNA reads TGCGCCAGCACCCAATCTAGCGGGACCTCCTACGAGCAGTACTTC. This sequence encodes CASTQSSGTSYEQYF.

The chain uses TRBV9 and TRBJ1-6; TRBD1 aligns across 7 bases. The CDR3 extends over 15 amino acids. Germline V gene lookup returns CDR1 SGDLS and CDR2 YYNGEE. V lost 4 bases to trimming and J lost 6 bases; unmatched junction nucleotides: 7. The CDR3 bases are TGTGCCAGCAGCATCCCGGGACAGCCTAATTCACCCCTCCACTTT. Residues: CASSIPGQPNSPLHF.